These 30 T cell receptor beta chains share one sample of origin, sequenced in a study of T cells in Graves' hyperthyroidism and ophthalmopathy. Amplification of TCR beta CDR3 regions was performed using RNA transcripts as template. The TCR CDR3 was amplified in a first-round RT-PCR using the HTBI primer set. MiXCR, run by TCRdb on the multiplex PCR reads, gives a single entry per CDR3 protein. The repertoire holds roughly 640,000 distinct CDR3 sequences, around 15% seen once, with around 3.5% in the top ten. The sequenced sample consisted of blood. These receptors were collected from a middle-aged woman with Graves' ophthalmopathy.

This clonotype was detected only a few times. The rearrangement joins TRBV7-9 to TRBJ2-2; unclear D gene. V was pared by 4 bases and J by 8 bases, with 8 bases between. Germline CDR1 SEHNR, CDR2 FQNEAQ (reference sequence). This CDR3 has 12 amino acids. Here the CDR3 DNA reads TGTGCCAGCAGCTCCGTATCTGGGGAGCTGTTTTTT. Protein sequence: CASSSVSGELFF.

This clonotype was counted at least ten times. The CDR3 coding sequence is TGTGCCAGCTCACCGTCCAGGGGAGACACCCAGTACTTC. Translating gives CASSPSRGDTQYF. This chain uses TRBV18 with TRBJ2-5; a weak D match, TRBD1 (6 bases). The CDR3 extends over 13 amino acids. Germline values: CDR1 KGHSH, CDR2 LQKENI. Between the trimmed V and J ends, which lost 3 bases and 8 bases, there was a span of 13 bases.

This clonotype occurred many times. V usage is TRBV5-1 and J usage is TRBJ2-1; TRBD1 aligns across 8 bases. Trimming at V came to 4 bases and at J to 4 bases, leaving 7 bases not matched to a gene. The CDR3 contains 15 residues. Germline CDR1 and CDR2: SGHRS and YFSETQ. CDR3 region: CASSPGTGPYNEQFF. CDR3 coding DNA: TGCGCCAGCAGCCCAGGGACAGGCCCATACAATGAGCAGTTCTTC.

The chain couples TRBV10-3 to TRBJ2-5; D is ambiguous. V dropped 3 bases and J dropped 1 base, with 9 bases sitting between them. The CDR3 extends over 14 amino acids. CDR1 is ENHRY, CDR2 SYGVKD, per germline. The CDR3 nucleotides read TGTGCCATCAGTGATGACCCAGGCCAAGAGACCCAGTACTTC. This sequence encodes CAISDDPGQETQYF.

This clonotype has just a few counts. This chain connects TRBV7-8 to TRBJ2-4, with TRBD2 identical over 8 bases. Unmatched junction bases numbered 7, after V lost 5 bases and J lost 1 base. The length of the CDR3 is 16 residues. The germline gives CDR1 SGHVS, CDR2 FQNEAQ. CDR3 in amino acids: CASSPAGGGAKNIQYF. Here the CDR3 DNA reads TGTGCCAGCAGCCCCGCGGGCGGGGGGGCCAAAAACATTCAGTACTTC.

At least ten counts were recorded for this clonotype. The CDR3 is CASSQATGEQFF. The CDR3 bases are TGTGCCAGCAGCCAGGCGACAGGGGAGCAGTTCTTC. The rearrangement uses TRBV3-1 and TRBJ2-1; 7 positions match TRBD1. Looked up from germline, CDR1 is LGHDT and CDR2 is YNNKEL (reference sequence). The ends lost 3 bases at V and 10 bases at J; junction bases unmatched: 3. This CDR3 contains 12 residues.

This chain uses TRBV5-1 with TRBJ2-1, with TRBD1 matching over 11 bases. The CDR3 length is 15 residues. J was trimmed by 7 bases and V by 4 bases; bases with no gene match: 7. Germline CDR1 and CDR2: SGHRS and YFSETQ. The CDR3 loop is CASSVTDRGQNEQFF. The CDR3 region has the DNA TGCGCCAGCAGCGTAACGGACAGGGGGCAGAATGAGCAGTTCTTC.

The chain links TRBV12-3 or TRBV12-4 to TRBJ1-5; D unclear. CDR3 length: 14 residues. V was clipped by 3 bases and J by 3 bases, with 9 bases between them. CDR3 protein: CASSFSAHNQPQHF. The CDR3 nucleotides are TGTGCCAGCAGTTTTAGTGCGCACAATCAGCCCCAGCATTTT.

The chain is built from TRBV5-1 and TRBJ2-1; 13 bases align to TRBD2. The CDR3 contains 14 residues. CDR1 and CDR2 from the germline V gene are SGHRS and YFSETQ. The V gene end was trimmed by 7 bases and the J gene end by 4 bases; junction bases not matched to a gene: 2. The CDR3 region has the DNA TGCGCCAGCGGGACTAGCGGGGAGTACAATGAGCAGTTCTTC. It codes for CASGTSGEYNEQFF.

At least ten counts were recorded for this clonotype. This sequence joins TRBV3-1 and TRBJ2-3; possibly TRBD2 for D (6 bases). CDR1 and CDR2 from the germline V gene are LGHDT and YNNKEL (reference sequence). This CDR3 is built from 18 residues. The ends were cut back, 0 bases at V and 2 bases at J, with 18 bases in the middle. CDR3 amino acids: CASSQDIAGAGLTDTQYF. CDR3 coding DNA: TGTGCCAGCAGCCAAGATATCGCTGGAGCGGGCCTCACAGATACGCAGTATTTT.

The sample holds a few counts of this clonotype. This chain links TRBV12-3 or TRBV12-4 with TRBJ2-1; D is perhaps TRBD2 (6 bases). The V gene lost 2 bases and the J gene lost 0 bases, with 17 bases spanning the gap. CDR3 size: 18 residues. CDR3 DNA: TGTGCCAGCAGTTTATCCCGGGGGATCTCGAGCTCCTACAATGAGCAGTTCTTC. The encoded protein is CASSLSRGISSSYNEQFF.

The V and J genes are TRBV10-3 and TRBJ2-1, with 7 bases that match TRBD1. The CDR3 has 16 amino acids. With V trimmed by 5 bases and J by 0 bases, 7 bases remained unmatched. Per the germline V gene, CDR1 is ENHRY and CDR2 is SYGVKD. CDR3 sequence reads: CAISITGANSYNEQFF. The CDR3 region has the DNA TGTGCCATCAGTATTACAGGGGCAAACTCCTACAATGAGCAGTTCTTC.

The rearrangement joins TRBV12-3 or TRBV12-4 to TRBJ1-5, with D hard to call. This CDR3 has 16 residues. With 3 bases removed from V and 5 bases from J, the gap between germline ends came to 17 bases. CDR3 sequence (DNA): TGTGCCAGCAGTTTCCCGGCGACTAAGTTTTATCAGCCCCAGCATTTT. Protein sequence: CASSFPATKFYQPQHF.

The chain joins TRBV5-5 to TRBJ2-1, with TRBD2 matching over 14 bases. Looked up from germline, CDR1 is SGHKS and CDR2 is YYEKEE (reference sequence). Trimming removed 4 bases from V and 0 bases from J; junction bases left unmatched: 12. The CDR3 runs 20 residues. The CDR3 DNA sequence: TGTGCCAGCAGCGTCAGGGGGACTAGCGGGGGCCCGAGCTCCTACAATGAGCAGTTCTTC. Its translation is CASSVRGTSGGPSSYNEQFF.

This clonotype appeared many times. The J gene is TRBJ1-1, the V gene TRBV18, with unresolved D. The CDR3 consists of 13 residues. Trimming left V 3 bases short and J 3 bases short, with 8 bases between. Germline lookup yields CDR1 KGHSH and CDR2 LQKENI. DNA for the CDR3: TGTGCCAGCTCACCGGTCGTCGACACTGAAGCTTTCTTT. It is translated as CASSPVVDTEAFF.

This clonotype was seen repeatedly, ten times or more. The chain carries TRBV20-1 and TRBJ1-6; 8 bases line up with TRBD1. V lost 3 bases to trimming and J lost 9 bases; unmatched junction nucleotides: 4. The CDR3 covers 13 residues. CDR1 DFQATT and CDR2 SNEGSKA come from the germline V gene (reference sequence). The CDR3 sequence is CSARGQVLSPLHF. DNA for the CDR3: TGCAGTGCTAGGGGACAGGTCCTTTCACCCCTCCACTTT.

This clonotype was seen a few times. The CDR3 spells CSARPTGTGLEAFF. In nucleotides, the CDR3 is TGCAGTGCTAGACCAACCGGGACAGGGCTTGAAGCTTTCTTT. This sequence joins TRBV20-1 and TRBJ1-1, with 9 bases lining up with TRBD1. V dropped 2 bases and J dropped 7; count of bases not matched to a gene: 8. The V gene's germline CDR1 is DFQATT and CDR2 SNEGSKA (reference sequence). The CDR3 contains 14 residues.

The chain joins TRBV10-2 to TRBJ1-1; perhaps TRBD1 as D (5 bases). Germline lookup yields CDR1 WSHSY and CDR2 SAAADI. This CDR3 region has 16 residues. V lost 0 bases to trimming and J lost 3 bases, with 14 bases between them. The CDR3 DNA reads TGCGCCAGCAGTGAGTCGAAAGGAGGGACGTACACTGAAGCTTTCTTT. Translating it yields CASSESKGGTYTEAFF.

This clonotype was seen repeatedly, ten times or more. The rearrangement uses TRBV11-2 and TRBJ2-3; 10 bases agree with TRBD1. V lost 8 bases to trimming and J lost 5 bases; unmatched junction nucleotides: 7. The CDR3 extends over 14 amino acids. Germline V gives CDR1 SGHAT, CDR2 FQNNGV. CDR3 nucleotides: TGTGCCAGCGGAGACAGGGGGCATGGAGATACGCAGTATTTT. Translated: CASGDRGHGDTQYF. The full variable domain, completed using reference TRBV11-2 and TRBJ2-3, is EAGVAQSPRYKIIEKRQSVAFWCNPISGHATLYWYQQILGQGPKLLIQFQNNGVVDDSQLPKDRFSAERLKGVDSTLKIQPAKLEDSAVYLCASGDRGHGDTQYFGPGTRLTVL.

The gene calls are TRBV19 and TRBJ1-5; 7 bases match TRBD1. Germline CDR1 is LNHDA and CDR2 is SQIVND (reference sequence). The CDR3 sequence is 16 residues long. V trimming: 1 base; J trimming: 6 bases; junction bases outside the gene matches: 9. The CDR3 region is CASSIGFTGARQPQHF. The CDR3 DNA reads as TGTGCCAGTAGTATAGGCTTTACAGGGGCCCGTCAGCCCCAGCATTTT.

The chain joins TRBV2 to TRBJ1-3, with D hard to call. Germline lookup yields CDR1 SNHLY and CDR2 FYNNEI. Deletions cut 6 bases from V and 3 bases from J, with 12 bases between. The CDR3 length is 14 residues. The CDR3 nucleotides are TGTGCCAGCAGCACGACCGGTCTTGGAAACACCATATATTTT. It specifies CASSTTGLGNTIYF.

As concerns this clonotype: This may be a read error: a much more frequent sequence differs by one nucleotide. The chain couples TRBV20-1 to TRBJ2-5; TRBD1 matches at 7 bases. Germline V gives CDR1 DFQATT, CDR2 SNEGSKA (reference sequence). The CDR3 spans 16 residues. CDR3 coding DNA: TGCAGTGCCTACGCTCCCGGACAGGCGGGCCAAGAGACCCAGCACTTC. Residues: CSAYAPGQAGQETQHF.

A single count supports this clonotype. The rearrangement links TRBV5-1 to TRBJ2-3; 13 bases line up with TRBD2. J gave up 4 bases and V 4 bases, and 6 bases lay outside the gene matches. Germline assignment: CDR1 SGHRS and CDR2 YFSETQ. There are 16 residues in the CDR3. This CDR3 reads CASSKGTSGTSDTQYF. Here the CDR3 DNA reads TGCGCCAGCAGCAAAGGGACTAGCGGGACCTCAGATACGCAGTATTTT.

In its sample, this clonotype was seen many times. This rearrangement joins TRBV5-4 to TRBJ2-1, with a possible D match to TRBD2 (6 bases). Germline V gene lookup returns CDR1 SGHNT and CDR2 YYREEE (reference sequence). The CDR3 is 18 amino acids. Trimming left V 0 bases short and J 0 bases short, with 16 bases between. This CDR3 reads CASSLGQEGFSSYNEQFF. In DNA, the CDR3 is TGTGCCAGCAGCTTGGGCCAGGAGGGTTTTAGCTCCTACAATGAGCAGTTCTTC. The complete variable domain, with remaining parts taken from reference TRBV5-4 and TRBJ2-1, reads ETGVTQSPTHLIKTRGQQVTLRCSSQSGHNTVSWYQQALGQGPQFIFQYYREEENGRGNFPPRFSGLQFPNYSSELNVNALELDDSALYLCASSLGQEGFSSYNEQFFGPGTRLTVL.

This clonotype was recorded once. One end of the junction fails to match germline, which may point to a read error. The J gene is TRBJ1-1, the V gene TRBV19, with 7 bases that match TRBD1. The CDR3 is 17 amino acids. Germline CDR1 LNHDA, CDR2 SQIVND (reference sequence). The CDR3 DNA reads TGTGCCAGTAGTATTGGTCCAGGGGGTAGTGGGAACACTGAAGCTCTCTTT. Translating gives CASSIGPGGSGNTEALF. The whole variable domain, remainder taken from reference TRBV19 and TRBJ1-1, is DGGITQSPKYLFRKEGQNVTLSCEQNLNHDAMYWYRQDPGQGLRLIYYSQIVNDFQKGDIAEGYSVSREKKESFPLTVTSAQKNPTAFYLCASSIGPGGSGNTEALFGQGTRLTVV.

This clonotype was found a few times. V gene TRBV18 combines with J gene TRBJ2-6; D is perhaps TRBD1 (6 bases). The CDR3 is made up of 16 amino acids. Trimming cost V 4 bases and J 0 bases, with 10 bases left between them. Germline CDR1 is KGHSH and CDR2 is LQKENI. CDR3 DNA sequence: TGTGCCAGCTCACGGCAGGGGAGCTCTGGGGCCAACGTCCTGACTTTC. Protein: CASSRQGSSGANVLTF.

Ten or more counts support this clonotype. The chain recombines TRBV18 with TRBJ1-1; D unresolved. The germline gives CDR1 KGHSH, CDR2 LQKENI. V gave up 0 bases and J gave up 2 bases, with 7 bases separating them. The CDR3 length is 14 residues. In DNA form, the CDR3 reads TGTGCCAGCTCACCACCGGCGGGAAACACTGAAGCTTTCTTT. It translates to CASSPPAGNTEAFF.

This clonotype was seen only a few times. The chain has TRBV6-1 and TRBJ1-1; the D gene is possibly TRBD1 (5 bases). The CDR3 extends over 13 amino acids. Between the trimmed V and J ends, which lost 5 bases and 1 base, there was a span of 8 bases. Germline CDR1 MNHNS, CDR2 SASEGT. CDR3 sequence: CASSRQPNTEAFF. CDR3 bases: TGTGCCAGCAGTCGACAGCCGAACACTGAAGCTTTCTTT.

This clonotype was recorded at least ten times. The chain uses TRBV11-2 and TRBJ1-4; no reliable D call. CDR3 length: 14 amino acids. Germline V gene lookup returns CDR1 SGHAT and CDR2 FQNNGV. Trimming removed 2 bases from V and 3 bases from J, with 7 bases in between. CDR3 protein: CASSLMAANEKLFF. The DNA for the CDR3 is TGTGCCAGCAGCTTAATGGCCGCTAATGAAAAACTGTTTTTT.

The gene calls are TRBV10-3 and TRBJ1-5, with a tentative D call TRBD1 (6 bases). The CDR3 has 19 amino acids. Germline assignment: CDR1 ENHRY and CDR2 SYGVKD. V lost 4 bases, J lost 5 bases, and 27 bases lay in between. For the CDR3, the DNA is TGTGCCATCAGTGGAGGTGAATGGGGCCAAGGCGACAGGTATCAGCCCCAGCATTTT. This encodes CAISGGEWGQGDRYQPQHF.